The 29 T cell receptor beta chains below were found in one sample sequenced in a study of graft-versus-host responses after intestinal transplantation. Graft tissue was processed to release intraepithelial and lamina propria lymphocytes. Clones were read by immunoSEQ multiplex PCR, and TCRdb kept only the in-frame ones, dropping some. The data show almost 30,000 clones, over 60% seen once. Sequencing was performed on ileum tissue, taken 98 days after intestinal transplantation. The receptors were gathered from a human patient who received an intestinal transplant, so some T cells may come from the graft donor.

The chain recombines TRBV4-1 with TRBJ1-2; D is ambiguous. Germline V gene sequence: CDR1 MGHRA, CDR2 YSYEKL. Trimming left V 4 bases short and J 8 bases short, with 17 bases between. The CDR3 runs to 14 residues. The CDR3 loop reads CASSPVREDRGYTF. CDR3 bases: TGCGCCAGCAGCCCTGTCCGGGAGGACCGGGGCTACACCTTC.

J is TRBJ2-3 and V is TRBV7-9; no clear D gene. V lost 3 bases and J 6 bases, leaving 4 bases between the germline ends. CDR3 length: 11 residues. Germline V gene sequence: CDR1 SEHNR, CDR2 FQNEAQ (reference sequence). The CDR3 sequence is CASSFGDTQYF. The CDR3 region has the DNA TGTGCCAGCAGCTTTGGGGATACGCAGTATTTT.

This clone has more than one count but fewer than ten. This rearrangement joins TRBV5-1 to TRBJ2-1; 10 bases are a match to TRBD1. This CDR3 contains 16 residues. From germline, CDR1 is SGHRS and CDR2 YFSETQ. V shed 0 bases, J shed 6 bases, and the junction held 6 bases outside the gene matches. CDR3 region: CASSLGVRTGGNEQFF. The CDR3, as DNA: TGCGCCAGCAGCTTGGGGGTGCGGACAGGGGGCAATGAGCAGTTCTTC.

The CDR3 spells CASSFLLQVSSYNEQFF. The CDR3 nucleotides are TGTGCCAGCAGCTTCCTACTCCAGGTTAGCTCCTACAATGAGCAGTTCTTC. The chain links TRBV7-8 to TRBJ2-1, with unresolved D. Trimming removed 3 bases at V and 0 bases at J, with 15 bases between. The CDR3 is 17 residues long. CDR1 is SGHVS and CDR2 is FQNEAQ in the germline V gene.

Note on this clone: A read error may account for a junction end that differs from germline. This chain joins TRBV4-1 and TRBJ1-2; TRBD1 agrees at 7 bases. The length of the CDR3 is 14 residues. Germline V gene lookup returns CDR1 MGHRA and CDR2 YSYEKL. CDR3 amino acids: CASSQGSTGDGYTF. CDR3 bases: TGTGCCAGCAGCCAAGGAAGTACAGGGGACGGCTACACCTTC.

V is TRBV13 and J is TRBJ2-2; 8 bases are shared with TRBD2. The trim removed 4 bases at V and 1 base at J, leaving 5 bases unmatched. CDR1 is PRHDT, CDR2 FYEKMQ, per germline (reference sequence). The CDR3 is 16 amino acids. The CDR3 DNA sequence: TGTGCCAGCAGCTACCCAAGCGGGGGGAACACCGGGGAGCTGTTTTTT. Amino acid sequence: CASSYPSGGNTGELFF. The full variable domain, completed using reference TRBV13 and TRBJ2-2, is AAGVIQSPRHLIKEKRETATLKCYPIPRHDTVYWYQQGPGQDPQFLISFYEKMQSDKGSIPDRFSAQQFSDYHSELNMSSLELGDSALYFCASSYPSGGNTGELFFGEGSRLTVL.

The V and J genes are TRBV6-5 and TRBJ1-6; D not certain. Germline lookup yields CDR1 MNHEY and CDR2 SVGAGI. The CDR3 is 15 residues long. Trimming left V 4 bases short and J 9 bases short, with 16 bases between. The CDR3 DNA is TGTGCCAGCAGTTCATACGATAGAATAAGTTCACCCCTCCACTTT. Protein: CASSSYDRISSPLHF.

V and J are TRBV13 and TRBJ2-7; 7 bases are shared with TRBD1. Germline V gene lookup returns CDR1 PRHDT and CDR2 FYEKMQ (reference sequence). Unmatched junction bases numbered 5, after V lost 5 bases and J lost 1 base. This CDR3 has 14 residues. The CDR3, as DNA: TGTGCCAGCAGCGCCTTGGGACAGTCCTACGAGCAGTACTTC. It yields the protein CASSALGQSYEQYF.

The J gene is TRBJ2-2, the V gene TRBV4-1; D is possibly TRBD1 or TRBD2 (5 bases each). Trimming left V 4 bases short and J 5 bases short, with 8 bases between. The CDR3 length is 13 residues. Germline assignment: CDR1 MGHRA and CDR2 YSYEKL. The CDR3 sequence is CASSLEGTGELFF. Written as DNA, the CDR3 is TGCGCCAGCAGCCTTGAGGGGACCGGGGAGCTGTTTTTT.

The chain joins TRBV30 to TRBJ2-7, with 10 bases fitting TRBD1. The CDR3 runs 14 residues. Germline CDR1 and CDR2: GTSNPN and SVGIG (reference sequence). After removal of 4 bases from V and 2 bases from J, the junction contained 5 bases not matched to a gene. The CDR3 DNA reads TGTGCCTGGATTAGAGGGACAGGGGCCTACGAGCAGTACTTC. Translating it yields CAWIRGTGAYEQYF.

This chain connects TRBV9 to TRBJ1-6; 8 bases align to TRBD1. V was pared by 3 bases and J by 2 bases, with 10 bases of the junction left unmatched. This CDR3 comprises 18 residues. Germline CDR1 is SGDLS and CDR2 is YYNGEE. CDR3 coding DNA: TGTGCCAGCAGCGGGGAACCGGGACAGGCCGCCTATAATTCACCCCTCCACTTT. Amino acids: CASSGEPGQAAYNSPLHF.

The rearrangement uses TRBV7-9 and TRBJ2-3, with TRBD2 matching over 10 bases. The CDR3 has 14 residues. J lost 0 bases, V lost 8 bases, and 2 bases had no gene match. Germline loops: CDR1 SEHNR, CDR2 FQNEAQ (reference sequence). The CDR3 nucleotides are TGTGCCAGCCGGACTAGCGGTAGCACAGATACGCAGTATTTT. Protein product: CASRTSGSTDTQYF.

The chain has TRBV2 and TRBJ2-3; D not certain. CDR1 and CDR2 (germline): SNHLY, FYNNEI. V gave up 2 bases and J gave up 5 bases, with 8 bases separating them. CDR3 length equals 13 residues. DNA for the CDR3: TGTGCCAGCAGTGAAATTGGGAAAGATACGCAGTATTTT. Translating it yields CASSEIGKDTQYF.

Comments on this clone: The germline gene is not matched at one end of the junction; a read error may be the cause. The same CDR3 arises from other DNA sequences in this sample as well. The CDR3 loop is CAISESTGAYEQYF. In DNA, the CDR3 is TGTGCCATCAGCGAGTCGACAGGGGCCTACGAGCAGTACTTC. V gene TRBV10-3 combines with J gene TRBJ2-7; 8 bases are shared with TRBD1. CDR1 and CDR2 from the germline V gene are ENHRY and SYGVKD. The CDR3 totals 14 residues.

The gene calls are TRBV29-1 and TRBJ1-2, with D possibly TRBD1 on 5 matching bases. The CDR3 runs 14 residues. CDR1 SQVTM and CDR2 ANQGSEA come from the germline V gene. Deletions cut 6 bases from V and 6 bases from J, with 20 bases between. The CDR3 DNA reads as TGCAGCGTATATCGGGACGCGGGACCGGATGGCTACACCTTC. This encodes CSVYRDAGPDGYTF.

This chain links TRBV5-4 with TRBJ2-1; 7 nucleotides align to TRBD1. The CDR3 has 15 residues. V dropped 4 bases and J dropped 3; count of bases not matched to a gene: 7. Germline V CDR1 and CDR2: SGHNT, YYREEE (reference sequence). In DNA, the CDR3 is TGTGCCAGCAGCCCAAGACAGGGCGGCTACAATGAGCAGTTCTTC. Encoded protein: CASSPRQGGYNEQFF.

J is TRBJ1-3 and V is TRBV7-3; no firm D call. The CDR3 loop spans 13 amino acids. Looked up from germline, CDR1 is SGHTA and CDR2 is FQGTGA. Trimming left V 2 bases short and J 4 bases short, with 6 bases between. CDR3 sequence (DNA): TGTGCCAGCAGCTTAGCTCGGGGAAACACCATATATTTT. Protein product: CASSLARGNTIYF.

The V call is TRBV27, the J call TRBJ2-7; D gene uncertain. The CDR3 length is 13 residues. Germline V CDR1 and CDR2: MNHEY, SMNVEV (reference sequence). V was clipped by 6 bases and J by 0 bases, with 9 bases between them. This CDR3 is CASSSRSSYEQYF. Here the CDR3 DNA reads TGTGCCAGCAGCTCGAGGAGCTCCTACGAGCAGTACTTC.

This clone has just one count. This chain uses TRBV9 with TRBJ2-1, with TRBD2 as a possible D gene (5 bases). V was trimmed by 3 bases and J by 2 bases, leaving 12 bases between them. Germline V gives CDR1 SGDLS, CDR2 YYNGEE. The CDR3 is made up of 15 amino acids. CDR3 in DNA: TGTGCCAGCAGCGGCGGCTTCGGGGCCTACAATGAGCAGTTCTTC. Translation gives CASSGGFGAYNEQFF.

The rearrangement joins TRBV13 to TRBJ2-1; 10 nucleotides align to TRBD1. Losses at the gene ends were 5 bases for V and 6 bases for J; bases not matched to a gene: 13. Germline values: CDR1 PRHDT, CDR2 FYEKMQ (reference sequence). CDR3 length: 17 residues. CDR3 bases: TGTGCCAGCAGCCCCCTCCTCCCGGGACAGGGGATCAATGAGCAGTTCTTC. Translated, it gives CASSPLLPGQGINEQFF.

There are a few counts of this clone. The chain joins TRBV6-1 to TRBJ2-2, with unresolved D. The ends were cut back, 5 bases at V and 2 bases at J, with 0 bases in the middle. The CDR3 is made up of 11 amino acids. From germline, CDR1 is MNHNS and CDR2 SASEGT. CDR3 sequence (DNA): TGTGCCAGCAGTAACACCGGGGAGCTGTTTTTT. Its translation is CASSNTGELFF.

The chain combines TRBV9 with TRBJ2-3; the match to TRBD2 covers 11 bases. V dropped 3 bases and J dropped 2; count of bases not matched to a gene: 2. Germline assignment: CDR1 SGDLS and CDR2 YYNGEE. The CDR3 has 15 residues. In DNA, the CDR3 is TGTGCCAGCAGCGCGGGACTAGCGGACACAGATACGCAGTATTTT. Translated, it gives CASSAGLADTDTQYF.

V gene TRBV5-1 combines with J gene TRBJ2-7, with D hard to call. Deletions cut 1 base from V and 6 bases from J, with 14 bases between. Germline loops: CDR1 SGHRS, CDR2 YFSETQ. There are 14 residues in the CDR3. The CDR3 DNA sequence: TGCGCCAGCAGCTTGATCGGTTCTCCGGGCGAGCAGTACTTC. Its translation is CASSLIGSPGEQYF. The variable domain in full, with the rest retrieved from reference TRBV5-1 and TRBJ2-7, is KAGVTQTPRYLIKTRGQQVTLSCSPISGHRSVSWYQQTPGQGLQFLFEYFSETQRNKGNFPGRFSGRQFSNSRSEMNVSTLELGDSALYLCASSLIGSPGEQYFGPGTRLTVT.

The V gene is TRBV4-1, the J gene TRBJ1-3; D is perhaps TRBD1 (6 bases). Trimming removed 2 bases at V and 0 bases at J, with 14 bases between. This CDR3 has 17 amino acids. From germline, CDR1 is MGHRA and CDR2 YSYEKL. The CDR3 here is CASSQLTGKGSGNTIYF. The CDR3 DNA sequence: TGCGCCAGCAGCCAACTAACAGGGAAGGGCTCTGGAAACACCATATATTTT.

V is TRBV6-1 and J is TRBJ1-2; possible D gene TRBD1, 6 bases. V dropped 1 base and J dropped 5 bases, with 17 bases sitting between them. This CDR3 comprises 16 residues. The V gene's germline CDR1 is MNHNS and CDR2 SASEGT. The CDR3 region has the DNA TGTGCCAGCAGTGAAGTGTTCGGTTCAGGGGTGTATGGCTACACCTTC. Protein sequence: CASSEVFGSGVYGYTF.

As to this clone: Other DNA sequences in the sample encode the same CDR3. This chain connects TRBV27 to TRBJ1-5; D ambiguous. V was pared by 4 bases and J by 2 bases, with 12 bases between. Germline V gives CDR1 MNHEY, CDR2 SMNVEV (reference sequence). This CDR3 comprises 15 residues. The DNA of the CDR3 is TGTGCCAGCAGTTCAACCGGGCCGGGCAATCAGCCCCAGCATTTT. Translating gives CASSSTGPGNQPQHF.

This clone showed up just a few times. The CDR3 DNA sequence: TGTGCCAGCAGTGAGGGACTAGCGGGGCAAGAGACCCAGTACTTC. It encodes CASSEGLAGQETQYF. V is TRBV2 and J is TRBJ2-5; TRBD2 aligns across 13 bases. This CDR3 comprises 15 residues. Germline V gene data show CDR1 as SNHLY and CDR2 as FYNNEI. Trimming removed 3 bases from V and 2 bases from J; junction bases left unmatched: 0.

This CDR3 reads CASSTWGETEAFF. In DNA, the CDR3 is TGTGCCAGTAGTACCTGGGGGGAGACTGAAGCTTTCTTT. V usage is TRBV19 and J usage is TRBJ1-1, with D tentatively TRBD1 (5 bases). CDR1 is LNHDA and CDR2 is SQIVND in the germline V gene (reference sequence). The length of the CDR3 is 13 residues. The germline V and J ends were trimmed by 4 bases and 5 bases, with 11 bases remaining between them.

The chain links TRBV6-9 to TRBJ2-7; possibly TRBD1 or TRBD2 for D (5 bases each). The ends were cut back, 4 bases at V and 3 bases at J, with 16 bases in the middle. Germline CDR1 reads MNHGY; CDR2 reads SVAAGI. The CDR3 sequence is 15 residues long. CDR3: CASSWFGGINYEQYF. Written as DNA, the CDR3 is TGTGCCAGCAGTTGGTTTGGGGGTATAAACTACGAGCAGTACTTC.